This T cell receptor (beta chain) was documented in a study of beta chain features in type 1 diabetes. Study-wide results and limits: Among patients with Type 1 diabetes, TCRB CDR3s were moderately but significantly shorter in every one of the four CD4+ subsets.

Regarding this clone: Its cognate antigen is unknown.

Per the germline V gene, CDR1 is SGHDT and CDR2 is YYEEEE. The germline V and J ends were trimmed by 4 bases and 3 bases, with 11 bases remaining between them. This CDR3 has 14 amino acids. TCRB transcripts that were expressed got sequenced, as all of the isolated RNA had been reverse transcribed. Here immunoSEQ multiplex PCR was the method, and the copy in TCRdb shows in-frame clones only, minus some. The sample contains 330,000 or so clones, roughly 13% of which appear only once. This clonotype originated in a young woman with type 1 diabetes. The sample taken for sequencing was naive CD4+ T cells from blood. J is TRBJ1-5 and V is TRBV5-6; the D is unclear. DNA for the CDR3: TGTGCCAGCAGCAACCGGGGTTTCAATCAGCCCCAGCATTTT. This sequence encodes CASSNRGFNQPQHF.